A single sample is the source of the 11 T cell receptor beta chains below, sequenced in a study of shared clonotypes between healthy human individuals. Clones were sequenced by immunoSEQ multiplex PCR, and TCRdb holds only the in-frame ones, with some missing. Of some 1,100,000 clones listed, about 84% were seen once; the top ten hold approximately 0.56%. Sequencing input: memory CD4+ T cells from PBMCs. Subset described: CD45RA-negative fraction. The receptors come from a man aged 18 to 30 in good health. Some clones in this sample may be carry-over from other donors' samples.

Worth noting for this clone: This sample includes further DNA sequences coding for the same CDR3. The chain combines TRBV6-5 with TRBJ2-1; D remains unclear. The V gene lost 0 bases and the J gene lost 1 base, with 4 bases spanning the gap. CDR1 is MNHEY and CDR2 is SVGAGI in the germline V gene. This CDR3 region has 14 residues. CDR3 residues: CASSYSGSYNEQFF. The CDR3 bases are TGTGCCAGCAGTTACTCGGGTTCCTACAATGAGCAGTTCTTC.

V and J are TRBV5-4 and TRBJ1-1; 8 bases line up with TRBD1. The V gene end was trimmed by 4 bases and the J gene end by 5 bases; junction bases not matched to a gene: 10. This CDR3 contains 15 residues. Germline CDR1 reads SGHNT; CDR2 reads YYREEE (reference sequence). CDR3 nucleotide sequence: TGTGCCAGCAGCCCAAGACAGGGGAGCCGGACTGAAGCTTTCTTT. Translated: CASSPRQGSRTEAFF.

Concerning this clone itself: A read error may explain this, as a much larger clone is one base away. This rearrangement joins TRBV5-4 to TRBJ1-1; TRBD1 is a possible D gene (6 bases). The CDR3 is 13 residues long. Germline CDR1 is SGHNT and CDR2 is YYREEE (reference sequence). With 6 bases removed from V and 1 base from J, the gap between germline ends came to 10 bases. The CDR3 loop is CASIKQGNTEAFF. For the CDR3, the DNA is TGTGCCAGCATAAAACAGGGGAACACTGAAGCTTTCTTT.

The chain has TRBV2 and TRBJ2-1; D is ambiguous. Germline values: CDR1 SNHLY, CDR2 FYNNEI. The CDR3 runs 14 residues. Between the trimmed V and J ends, which lost 7 bases and 9 bases, there was a span of 19 bases. CDR3 DNA sequence: TGTGCCAGCAAGACCGTCCCCGGCCTCTCTGAGCAGTTCTTC. Its protein product is CASKTVPGLSEQFF.

The rearrangement joins TRBV4-2 to TRBJ2-5; 8 bases map to TRBD2. J was trimmed by 5 bases and V by 4 bases; bases with no gene match: 18. From germline, CDR1 is LGHNA and CDR2 YNFKEQ. The CDR3 consists of 18 residues. CDR3 protein: CASSRRVVASGGGETQYF. The DNA of the CDR3 is TGTGCCAGCAGCCGTAGGGTGGTGGCGAGCGGCGGGGGGGAGACCCAGTACTTC.

J is TRBJ2-3 and V is TRBV5-1, with TRBD2 identical over 8 bases. From germline, CDR1 is SGHRS and CDR2 YFSETQ. This CDR3 is 15 amino acids long. Losses at the gene ends were 5 bases for V and 4 bases for J; bases not matched to a gene: 9. CDR3 region: CASRSSGSGPDTQYF. CDR3 sequence (DNA): TGCGCCAGCAGATCCAGCGGGAGTGGCCCAGATACGCAGTATTTT. Combining the CDR3 with reference TRBV5-1 and TRBJ2-3 gives the whole variable domain KAGVTQTPRYLIKTRGQQVTLSCSPISGHRSVSWYQQTPGQGLQFLFEYFSETQRNKGNFPGRFSGRQFSNSRSEMNVSTLELGDSALYLCASRSSGSGPDTQYFGPGTRLTVL.

A few counts support this clone. V usage is TRBV11-2 and J usage is TRBJ1-1, with 7 bases lining up with TRBD1. This CDR3 is built from 14 residues. The junction had 6 bases not matched to a gene; V was cut back by 4 bases and J by 4 bases. Looked up from germline, CDR1 is SGHAT and CDR2 is FQNNGV. In DNA form, the CDR3 reads TGTGCCAGCAGCTATACAGGGGTAGGCACTGAAGCTTTCTTT. As protein: CASSYTGVGTEAFF.

This chain uses TRBV6-1 with TRBJ2-1; D gene ambiguous. This CDR3 has 13 amino acids. Trimming pared 10 bases from V and 0 bases from J, leaving 10 bases between. Germline lookup yields CDR1 MNHNS and CDR2 SASEGT. Here the CDR3 reads CAITHTSYNEQFF. CDR3 sequence (DNA): TGTGCCATTACACACACCTCCTACAATGAGCAGTTCTTC.

J is TRBJ2-2 and V is TRBV7-3, with TRBD1 matching 11 bases. After removal of 4 bases from V and 6 bases from J, the junction contained 13 bases not matched to a gene. This CDR3 spans 18 amino acids. Looked up from germline, CDR1 is SGHTA and CDR2 is FQGTGA. Written as DNA, the CDR3 is TGTGCCAGCAGCTCCTTACCCCCGGGACAGGGGGGCCCCGGGGAGCTGTTTTTT. Amino acid sequence: CASSSLPPGQGGPGELFF.

This sequence joins TRBV30 and TRBJ2-6; D ambiguous. The CDR3 consists of 17 residues. Trimming took off 4 bases at V and 0 bases at J, with 16 bases between the two ends. Germline CDR1 GTSNPN, CDR2 SVGIG (reference sequence). CDR3: CAWTRNTRDSGANVLTF. The DNA of the CDR3 is TGTGCCTGGACCAGGAACACGCGAGACTCTGGGGCCAACGTCCTGACTTTC.

The CDR3 spells CASRGQGYGEAFF. Here the CDR3 DNA reads TGTGCCAGCAGGGGACAGGGCTACGGTGAAGCTTTCTTT. The rearrangement joins TRBV2 to TRBJ1-1, with TRBD1 identical over 9 bases. The length of the CDR3 is 13 residues. V lost 6 bases to trimming and J lost 7 bases; unmatched junction nucleotides: 6. Germline loops: CDR1 SNHLY, CDR2 FYNNEI. The complete variable domain, with remaining parts taken from reference TRBV2 and TRBJ1-1, reads EPEVTQTPSHQVTQMGQEVILRCVPISNHLYFYWYRQILGQKVEFLVSFYNNEISEKSEIFDDQFSVERPDGSNFTLKIRSTKLEDSAMYFCASRGQGYGEAFFGQGTRLTVV.